One and the same sample provided the 23 T cell receptor beta chains below, sequenced in a study of CD8 T cells in Susac syndrome. The RNA input was roughly 0.45 to 1 ug, and it was reverse transcribed with random hexamers. TCRdb re-called the immunoSEQ multiplex PCR reads with MiXCR, one entry per CDR3 protein. The sample contains about 300,000 distinct CDR3 sequences, approximately 90% of which appear only once. The sequenced material came from CD8+ T cells from PBMCs. All receptors come from a human donor with multiple sclerosis.

The V call is TRBV30, the J call TRBJ2-7, with D perhaps matching TRBD2 (5 bases). From germline, CDR1 is GTSNPN and CDR2 SVGIG (reference sequence). V shed 1 base and J shed 1 base, with 11 bases lying between them. The CDR3 is 14 amino acids. The CDR3 here is CAWSGGETSYEQYF. CDR3 in DNA: TGTGCCTGGAGTGGTGGGGAGACTTCCTACGAGCAGTACTTC.

The chain couples TRBV24-1 to TRBJ2-3, with unresolved D. The CDR3 extends over 13 amino acids. With 0 bases removed from V and 5 bases from J, the gap between germline ends came to 5 bases. CDR1 and CDR2 (germline): KGHDR, SFDVKD. The CDR3 nucleotides read TGTGCCACCAGTGATTTGCCCGGAGATACGCAGTATTTT. Translation: CATSDLPGDTQYF.

The chain is built from TRBV28 and TRBJ1-3; possible D gene TRBD1, 6 bases. The CDR3 contains 15 residues. V was clipped by 3 bases and J by 4 bases, with 13 bases between them. The V gene's germline CDR1 is MDHEN and CDR2 SYDVKM. CDR3 loop: CASSFPRTEGNTIYF. The CDR3 region has the DNA TGTGCCAGCAGTTTCCCCAGGACAGAGGGAAACACCATATATTTT.

The chain is built from TRBV5-1 and TRBJ1-6; TRBD1 might be the D (6 bases). V gave up 0 bases and J gave up 4 bases, with 17 bases separating them. From germline, CDR1 is SGHRS and CDR2 YFSETQ. There are 18 residues in the CDR3. In nucleotides, the CDR3 is TGCGCCAGCAGCTTGGCAGGGGCCGCTCCTCAATATAATTCACCCCTCCACTTT. This gives the protein CASSLAGAAPQYNSPLHF.

The J gene is TRBJ2-7, the V gene TRBV28; 8 nucleotides align to TRBD1. Germline trimming cut 5 bases from V and 3 bases from J; bases unmatched to any gene: 15. The CDR3 is 17 amino acids. CDR1 and CDR2 (germline): MDHEN, SYDVKM. Here the CDR3 reads CASSTQVEGTGYYEQYF. The CDR3 nucleotides read TGTGCCAGCAGTACACAAGTTGAAGGGACAGGTTACTACGAGCAGTACTTC.

The chain uses TRBV27 and TRBJ2-7; 10 bases line up with TRBD2. Germline V lookup: CDR1 MNHEY, CDR2 SMNVEV (reference sequence). V was clipped by 7 bases and J by 5 bases; unmatched bases: 11. There are 15 residues in the CDR3. Written as DNA, the CDR3 is TGTGCCAGCACCATTAGCCTAGCGGGAGCTCACGAGCAGTACTTC. Translating it yields CASTISLAGAHEQYF.

J is TRBJ1-5 and V is TRBV12-3 or TRBV12-4; no clear D gene. Trimming took off 7 bases at V and 0 bases at J, with 10 bases between the two ends. This CDR3 contains 14 residues. The CDR3 DNA reads TGTGCCAGCACTACCACCCGTAGCAATCAGCCCCAGCATTTT. Its translation is CASTTTRSNQPQHF.

In DNA form, the CDR3 reads TGTGCCAGTAGCCTGGAGTGGGGGGGAGGAGCCGCCGGGGAGCTGTTTTTT. This codes for CASSLEWGGGAAGELFF. This chain joins TRBV19 and TRBJ2-2, with 7 positions matching TRBD2. This CDR3 has 17 residues. V shed 6 bases, J shed 6 bases, and the junction held 16 bases outside the gene matches. CDR1 and CDR2 (germline): LNHDA, SQIVND (reference sequence).

The rearrangement links TRBV28 to TRBJ2-5; no clear D. The V and J ends lost 6 bases and 5 bases respectively, with 13 bases between them. The CDR3 spans 13 residues. Germline CDR1 reads MDHEN; CDR2 reads SYDVKM. The CDR3 sequence: CASSRIPEETQYF. CDR3 bases: TGTGCCAGCAGCCGAATACCTGAGGAGACCCAGTACTTC.

The V gene is TRBV28, the J gene TRBJ2-2; D is possibly TRBD1 (5 bases). V was cut by 1 base and J by 0 bases, with 18 bases left in between. The CDR3 runs 19 residues. Germline V gene lookup returns CDR1 MDHEN and CDR2 SYDVKM. As DNA, the CDR3 is TGTGCCAGCAGTTTATTTTCAAGTCTGGGGCCTGCGAACACCGGGGAGCTGTTTTTT. Protein: CASSLFSSLGPANTGELFF. The variable domain in full, completed from reference TRBV28 and TRBJ2-2, reads DVKVTQSSRYLVKRTGEKVFLECVQDMDHENMFWYRQDPGLGLRLIYFSYDVKMKEKGDIPEGYSVSREKKERFSLILESASTNQTSMYLCASSLFSSLGPANTGELFFGEGSRLTVL.

V and J are TRBV5-6 and TRBJ1-1; D is perhaps TRBD1 (5 bases). CDR3 length: 16 amino acids. Germline-derived CDR1 and CDR2 are SGHDT and YYEEEE. V lost 3 bases, J lost 0 bases, and 15 bases lay in between. As DNA, the CDR3 is TGTGCCAGCAGCTCCCCTATTTGGGGGATGAACACTGAAGCTTTCTTT. It yields the protein CASSSPIWGMNTEAFF. Filled out from reference TRBV5-6 and TRBJ1-1, the complete variable domain reads DAGVTQSPTHLIKTRGQQVTLRCSPKSGHDTVSWYQQALGQGPQFIFQYYEEEERQRGNFPDRFSGHQFPNYSSELNVNALLLGDSALYLCASSSPIWGMNTEAFFGQGTRLTVV.

CDR3 in DNA: TGTGCCAGCAGCCCCAGGGGGAATAGTGGCACAGATACGCAGTATTTT. It codes for CASSPRGNSGTDTQYF. The chain carries TRBV9 and TRBJ2-3; 7 nucleotides line up with TRBD1. The V and J ends lost 4 bases and 1 base, in that order; junction bases with no gene match: 9. The germline CDR1 and CDR2 sequences are SGDLS and YYNGEE. The CDR3 has 16 residues.

The V gene is TRBV7-2, the J gene TRBJ1-2; weak D call: TRBD1 (5 bases). Germline CDR1 is SGHTA and CDR2 is FQGNSA. Trimming left V 3 bases short and J 3 bases short, with 17 bases between. The CDR3 has 16 amino acids. The CDR3 DNA follows: TGTGCCAGCAGCTTGGGACCCGAGGTTATCTACTATGGCTACACCTTC. Residues: CASSLGPEVIYYGYTF.

The genes are TRBV6-6 and TRBJ2-3; D gene uncertain. The V and J ends lost 0 bases and 5 bases respectively, with 6 bases between them. Germline CDR1 is MNHNY and CDR2 is SVGAGI (reference sequence). The CDR3 has 13 amino acids. CDR3 nucleotide sequence: TGTGCCAGCAGTTACTCGGCGGTAGATACGCAGTATTTT. It yields the protein CASSYSAVDTQYF.

The chain has TRBV2 and TRBJ2-7, with D possibly TRBD1 on 5 matching bases. CDR1 SNHLY and CDR2 FYNNEI come from the germline V gene. V was clipped by 6 bases and J by 2 bases, with 11 bases between them. This CDR3 has 13 residues. The CDR3 here is CASRSVTAYEQYF. The CDR3 DNA reads TGTGCCAGCAGGTCCGTGACAGCCTACGAGCAGTACTTC.

The chain has TRBV28 and TRBJ2-7, with D tentatively TRBD1 or TRBD2 (5 bases each). The germline V gene encodes CDR1 MDHEN and CDR2 SYDVKM. The CDR3 totals 15 residues. Trimming took off 6 bases at V and 7 bases at J, with 22 bases between the two ends. CDR3 DNA: TGTGCCAGCAGAGCAACGGGGCTTCGGATGGGGGAGCAGTACTTC. It translates to CASRATGLRMGEQYF.

This sequence joins TRBV29-1 and TRBJ2-1; D gene ambiguous. The germline V gene has CDR1 SQVTM and CDR2 ANQGSEA. The CDR3 loop spans 13 amino acids. V lost 6 bases, J lost 0 bases, and 9 bases lay in between. The CDR3 spells CSVVTGSYNEQFF. The CDR3 DNA reads TGCAGCGTCGTCACGGGCTCCTACAATGAGCAGTTCTTC.

This chain uses TRBV19 with TRBJ1-1; 7 positions agree with TRBD1. The germline CDR1 and CDR2 sequences are LNHDA and SQIVND (reference sequence). Unmatched junction bases numbered 7, after V lost 5 bases and J lost 1 base. This CDR3 has 15 residues. In nucleotides, the CDR3 is TGTGCCAGTAGTTTAAACAGGGGTACGAACACTGAAGCTTTCTTT. Encoded protein: CASSLNRGTNTEAFF.

V usage is TRBV14 and J usage is TRBJ2-5; TRBD1 might be the D (6 bases). CDR1 is SGHDN, CDR2 FVKESK, per germline. CDR3 length: 15 amino acids. Trimming cost V 1 base and J 1 base, with 10 bases left between them. Here the CDR3 DNA reads TGTGCCAGCAGCCAAGTTGGACAGATCCAAGAGACCCAGTACTTC. Protein: CASSQVGQIQETQYF.

CDR3: CASSLISSGGPHNEQFF. CDR3 bases: TGTGCCAGCAGTTTGATATCTAGCGGGGGGCCCCACAATGAGCAGTTCTTC. The chain uses TRBV27 and TRBJ2-1; 11 bases align to TRBD2. The CDR3 extends over 17 amino acids. Germline lookup yields CDR1 MNHEY and CDR2 SMNVEV (reference sequence). J was trimmed by 5 bases and V by 3 bases; bases with no gene match: 9.

This clonotype was picked up one time. The rearrangement links TRBV5-1 to TRBJ2-7, with 7 bases fitting TRBD1. The CDR3 is 15 residues long. Germline V gene sequence: CDR1 SGHRS, CDR2 YFSETQ. Trimming cost V 0 bases and J 5 bases; bases outside gene matches: 8. CDR3 amino acids: CASSLAHRGPNEQYF. The DNA for the CDR3 is TGCGCCAGCAGCTTGGCCCACAGGGGCCCCAACGAGCAGTACTTC.

The chain couples TRBV7-2 to TRBJ2-1; 12 bases match TRBD2. V dropped 3 bases and J dropped 4; count of bases not matched to a gene: 10. Germline CDR1 and CDR2: SGHTA and FQGNSA. The CDR3 has 18 residues. CDR3 region: CASSFISSGRGPYNEQFF. CDR3 nucleotides: TGTGCCAGCAGCTTTATATCTAGCGGGAGGGGGCCATACAATGAGCAGTTCTTC.

This rearrangement joins TRBV12-3 or TRBV12-4 to TRBJ1-1; D gene uncertain. V was trimmed by 5 bases and J by 7 bases, leaving 8 bases between them. The CDR3 loop spans 11 amino acids. The CDR3 protein is CASSTLGEAFF. The CDR3 DNA sequence: TGTGCCAGCAGTACATTAGGTGAAGCTTTCTTT.